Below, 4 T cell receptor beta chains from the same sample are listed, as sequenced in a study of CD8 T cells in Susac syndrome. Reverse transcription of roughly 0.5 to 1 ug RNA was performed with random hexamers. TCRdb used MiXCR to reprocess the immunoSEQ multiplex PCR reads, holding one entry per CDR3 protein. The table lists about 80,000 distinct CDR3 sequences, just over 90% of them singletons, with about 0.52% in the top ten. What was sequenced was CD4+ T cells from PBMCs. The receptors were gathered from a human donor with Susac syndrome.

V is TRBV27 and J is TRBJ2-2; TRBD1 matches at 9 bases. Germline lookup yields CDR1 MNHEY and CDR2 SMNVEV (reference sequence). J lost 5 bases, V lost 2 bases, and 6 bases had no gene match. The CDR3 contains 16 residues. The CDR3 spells CASSLGGTGWTGELFF. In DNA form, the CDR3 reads TGTGCCAGCAGTTTAGGCGGGACAGGGTGGACCGGGGAGCTGTTTTTT.

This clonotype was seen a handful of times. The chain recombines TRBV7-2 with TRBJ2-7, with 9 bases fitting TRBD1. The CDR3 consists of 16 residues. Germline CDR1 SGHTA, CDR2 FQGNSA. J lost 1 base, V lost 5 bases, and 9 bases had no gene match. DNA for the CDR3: TGTGCCAGCAGCAGAGATCCGGGACAGGGTTCCTACGAGCAGTACTTC. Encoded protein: CASSRDPGQGSYEQYF.

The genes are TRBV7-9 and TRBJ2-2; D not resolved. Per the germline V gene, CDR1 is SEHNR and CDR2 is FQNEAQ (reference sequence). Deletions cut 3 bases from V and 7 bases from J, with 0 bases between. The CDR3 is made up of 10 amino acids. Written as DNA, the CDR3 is TGTGCCAGCAGCTTCGGGGAGCTGTTTTTT. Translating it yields CASSFGELFF.

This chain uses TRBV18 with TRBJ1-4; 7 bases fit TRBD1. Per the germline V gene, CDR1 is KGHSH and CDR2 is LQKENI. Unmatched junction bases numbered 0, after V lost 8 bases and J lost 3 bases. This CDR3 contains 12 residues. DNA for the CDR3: TGTGCCAGCCAGGGGGCTAATGAAAAACTGTTTTTT. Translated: CASQGANEKLFF.